This TCR beta chain appears in the sequencing data of a study of cytomegalovirus exposure and HLA in healthy donors. The CDR3 has 15 amino acids. Deletions cut 5 bases from V and 7 bases from J, with 20 bases between. Germline V gene lookup returns CDR1 SEHNR and CDR2 FQNEAQ (reference sequence). Comments on this clone: What it binds is not known.

Study results and limitations: Despite most TCR sequences being rare, some public TCRs occurred in many donors. Associated with HLA alleles at 0.05 false discovery rate in a later analysis were 16,951 TCR beta sequences. Certain sequence variants were highly shared and formed a cluster, and this cluster was likely a sequencing artifact. Among TCR beta chains of equal frequency, HLA-associated ones were more clonally expanded in a later analysis.

It was with 60 Vbeta and 13 Jbeta primers that the PCR ran. The method was immunoSEQ multiplex PCR; TCRdb's version includes in-frame clones alone and lacks a portion of them. The sample carries over 95,000 clones, 60% to 85% recorded once. The receptor was isolated from a female donor in good health and CMV-seronegative. The V call is TRBV7-9, the J call TRBJ1-2; possible D gene TRBD1, 6 bases. Specimen: PBMCs. The CDR3 protein is CASSAGDTQYRGYTF. The CDR3 coding sequence is TGTGCCAGCAGCGCCGGGGACACCCAGTATCGTGGCTACACCTTC.